This entry lists 4 T cell receptor beta chains sequenced from one sample in a study of CD8 T cells in Susac syndrome. It was with random hexamers that roughly 0.5 to 1 ug RNA was reverse transcribed. TCRdb used MiXCR to reprocess the immunoSEQ multiplex PCR reads, holding one entry per CDR3 protein. The table has 200,000 to 250,000 distinct CDR3 sequences, 92% seen once. The sequenced sample consisted of CD8+ T cells from PBMCs. The receptors originated from a human donor with multiple sclerosis.

V and J are TRBV4-1 and TRBJ2-7; 11 bases fit TRBD2. CDR3 length: 15 residues. Per germline, CDR1 MGHRA and CDR2 YSYEKL. Trimming at V came to 1 base and at J to 8 bases, leaving 7 bases not matched to a gene. DNA of the CDR3: TGCGCCAGCAGCCAAGCAGTAGCGGGAGGGCCAAAGCAGTACTTC. Translating gives CASSQAVAGGPKQYF.

This chain joins TRBV7-9 and TRBJ2-5; D uncertain. The V gene lost 2 bases and the J gene lost 2 bases, with 3 bases spanning the gap. Germline lookup yields CDR1 SEHNR and CDR2 FQNEAQ (reference sequence). This CDR3 contains 12 residues. The CDR3 sequence: CASSLQQETQYF. CDR3 sequence (DNA): TGTGCCAGCAGCTTACAACAAGAGACCCAGTACTTC.

This chain links TRBV6-2 or TRBV6-3 with TRBJ1-5, with no clear D. V dropped 5 bases and J dropped 5 bases, with 10 bases sitting between them. Germline V gene data show CDR1 as MNHEY and CDR2 as SVGEGT. The length of the CDR3 is 13 residues. CDR3 bases: TGTGCCAGCAGTATCAAAGGCTATCAGCCCCAGCATTTT. Encoded protein: CASSIKGYQPQHF.

This clonotype appeared a single time. This chain uses TRBV5-1 with TRBJ1-1; D is perhaps TRBD1 (6 bases). The CDR3 is made up of 14 amino acids. Between the trimmed V and J ends, which lost 4 bases and 6 bases, there was a span of 16 bases. CDR1 and CDR2 (germline): SGHRS, YFSETQ. The CDR3 DNA reads as TGCGCCAGCAGCCGAACGGGGGGCGAGGCTGAAGCTTTCTTT. This codes for CASSRTGGEAEAFF. Full variable domain (remainder filled in from reference TRBV5-1 and TRBJ1-1): KAGVTQTPRYLIKTRGQQVTLSCSPISGHRSVSWYQQTPGQGLQFLFEYFSETQRNKGNFPGRFSGRQFSNSRSEMNVSTLELGDSALYLCASSRTGGEAEAFFGQGTRLTVV.